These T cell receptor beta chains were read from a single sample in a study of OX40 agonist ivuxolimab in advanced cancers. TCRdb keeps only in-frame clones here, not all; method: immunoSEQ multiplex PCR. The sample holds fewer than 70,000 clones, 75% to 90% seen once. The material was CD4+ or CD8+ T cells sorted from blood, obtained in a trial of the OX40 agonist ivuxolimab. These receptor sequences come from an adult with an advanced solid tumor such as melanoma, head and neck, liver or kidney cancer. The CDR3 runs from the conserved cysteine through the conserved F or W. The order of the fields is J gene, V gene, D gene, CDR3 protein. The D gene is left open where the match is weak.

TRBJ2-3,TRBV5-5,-,CASSLDRVGTDTQYF
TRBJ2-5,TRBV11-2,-,CASSLGVPVETQYF
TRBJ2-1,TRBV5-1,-,CASSSGTGNNEQFF
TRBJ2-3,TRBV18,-,CASSPSFGELDTQYF
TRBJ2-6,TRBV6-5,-,CASRGGSGANVLTF
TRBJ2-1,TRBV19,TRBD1,CASTPGGQGYNEQFF
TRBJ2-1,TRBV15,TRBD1,CATRPGQDNEQFF
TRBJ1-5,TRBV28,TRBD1,CASSPPRGQGALDQPQHF
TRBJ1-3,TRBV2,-,CASREQGSGNTIYF
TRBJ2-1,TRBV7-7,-,CASSSSPTGNEQFF
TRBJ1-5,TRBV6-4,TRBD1,CASSRTGGNQPQHF
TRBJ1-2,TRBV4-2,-,CASSQEQDYGYTF
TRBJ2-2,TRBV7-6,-,CASSLGENTGELFF
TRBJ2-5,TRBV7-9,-,CASRPPETIPATQYF
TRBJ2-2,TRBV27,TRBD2,CASSFPPGLAGGGTGELFF
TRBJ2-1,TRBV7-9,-,CASSDGLTSYNEQFF